Described below is a single T cell receptor (beta chain) sequence and its context. The antigen remains undetermined. Unmatched junction bases numbered 7, after V lost 3 bases and J lost 4 bases. The CDR3 consists of 15 residues. The germline V gene has CDR1 SQVTM and CDR2 ANQGSEA. The sample comes from a study of beta chain features in type 1 diabetes. Broader study findings: There were fewer insertions and more deletions at the VDJ junctions of type 1 diabetes patients.

Expressed TCRB transcripts were sequenced because the isolated RNA had all been reverse transcribed beforehand. Repertoires were generated with immunoSEQ multiplex PCR, while TCRdb's copy carries only in-frame clones and drops some. The table includes 200,000 to 300,000 clones, around 65% detected once. Every donor provided one heparinised blood draw, which averaged around 120 mL. The sequenced material came from naive CD4+ T cells from blood. This TCR came from a man aged 30 to 45 in good health. The gene calls are TRBV29-1 and TRBJ2-2, with TRBD2 identical over 8 bases. The CDR3 spells CSVDSGGRGTGELFF. Written as DNA, the CDR3 is TGCAGCGTTGACTCGGGGGGGCGAGGCACCGGGGAGCTGTTTTTT.